The entry that follows covers one T cell receptor beta chain sequence. Its cognate antigen is unknown. Repertoires were generated with immunoSEQ multiplex PCR, while TCRdb's copy carries only in-frame clones and drops some. The table records more than 25,000 clones, 82% of them present only once. The data are from a study of Tregs in tolerant kidney transplant recipients. On the study more broadly: An approximately 3-day belatacept mixed lymphocyte reaction, sometimes plus 5-day graft donor restimulation, preceded CD4+CD25+CD127- sorting. Recipient cells were told from donor cells by antibody staining. Study results and limitations: Biological reproducibility was not directly addressed in this study. Tregs expanded with activated donor B cells seemed most donor-specific.

The junction had 6 bases not matched to a gene; V was cut back by 1 base and J by 1 base. CDR3 size: 17 residues. In germline, CDR1 is SGHAT, CDR2 FQNNGV. The chain links TRBV11-2 to TRBJ2-3; 9 nucleotides line up with TRBD1. The sample comprised Tregs from blood cultured with allogeneic cells. This sequence was found in a human donor in good health. Written as DNA, the CDR3 is TGTGCCAGCAGCTTAGCTCGTGGGGACAGGGGCACAGATACGCAGTATTTT. Translated, it gives CASSLARGDRGTDTQYF.